This note documents a single TCR beta chain sequence. Its cognate antigen is unknown. Trimming stripped 3 bases from V and 6 bases from J, with 16 bases between. The CDR3 sequence is 15 residues long. The germline CDR1 and CDR2 sequences are MDHEN and SYDVKM. Here immunoSEQ multiplex PCR was the method, and the copy in TCRdb shows in-frame clones only, minus some. The table lists 150,000 or so clones, 80% to 95% of them singletons. The sample comes from a study of T cell responses to AZD1222 COVID-19 vaccine. Findings of the study overall: At study baseline, merely more than 5 AZD1222 recipients were seropositive. Vaccination with two AZD1222 doses was followed by a rise in Spike-specific TCR breadth and depth. Clonal diversity was possibly underestimated, and white British individuals and females predominated among donors. Reportedly, close to half of spike-specific TCRs are directed against unmutated variant regions.

The receptor was isolated from an adult who received the AZD1222 COVID-19 vaccine. Sequenced here: peripheral blood, sampled 28 days after the second AZD1222 dose. The rearrangement joins TRBV28 to TRBJ2-3; no reliable D call. The CDR3 loop reads CASSLVQQLRDTQYF. CDR3 in DNA: TGTGCCAGCAGTTTGGTACAGCAGCTTCGCGATACGCAGTATTTT.